This T cell receptor beta chain was profiled in a study of blood T cell repertoires in COVID-19. At the level of the study: Both acute and convalescent COVID-19 samples were obtained from the United States, Italy and Spain. From T cells, B-cell-depleted T cells, or PBMCs came the material, which was cDNA or gDNA.

Original methodology: Estimated nucleated cell counts came from reference gene primer amplification. Assay used: immunoSEQ multiplex PCR; TCRdb lists only in-frame clones, some missing. V and J calls and clone size are copied from that table; D and trimming were computed from the DNA. Seen here are roughly 90,000 clones, about 85% observed once, and the top ten hold around 2.9%. CDR3 length equals 13 residues. From germline, CDR1 is MNHEY and CDR2 SMNVEV (reference sequence). The V end lost 6 bases, the J end lost 4 bases, and 12 bases lay between the germline ends. Seattle's enrolled individuals joined amid active infection and were then monitored longitudinally.

This sequence was found in a woman of 80 years or more with COVID-19, enrolled during active disease. The chain recombines TRBV27 with TRBJ1-2, with unresolved D. Sequencing input: peripheral blood. The CDR3 loop reads CASRQQSSYGYTF. The CDR3 DNA reads as TGTGCCAGCAGGCAACAGAGTTCCTATGGCTACACCTTC.